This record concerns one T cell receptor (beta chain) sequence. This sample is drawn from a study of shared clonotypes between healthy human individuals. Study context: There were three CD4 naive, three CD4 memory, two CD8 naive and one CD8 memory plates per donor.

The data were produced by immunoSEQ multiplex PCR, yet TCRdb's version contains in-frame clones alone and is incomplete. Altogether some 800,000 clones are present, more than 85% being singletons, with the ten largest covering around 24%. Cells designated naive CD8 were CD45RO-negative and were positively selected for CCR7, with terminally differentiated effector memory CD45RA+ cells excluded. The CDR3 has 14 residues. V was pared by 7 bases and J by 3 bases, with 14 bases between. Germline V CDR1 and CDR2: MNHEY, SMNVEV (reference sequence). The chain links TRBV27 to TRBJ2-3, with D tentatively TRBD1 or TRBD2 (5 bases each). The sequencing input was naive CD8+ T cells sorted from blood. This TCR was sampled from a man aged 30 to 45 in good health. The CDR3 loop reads CASIDGGVTDTQYF. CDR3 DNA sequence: TGTGCCAGCATAGATGGGGGAGTTACAGATACGCAGTATTTT.